The 24 T cell receptor beta chains presented below share a single source sample, sequenced in a study of regulatory T cells in long-lasting Graves disease. Combining iRepertoire HTBI primers with Arm-PCR of CDR3 regions, the authors built TCR beta libraries. TCRdb itself ran the multiplex PCR reads through MiXCR, one entry per CDR3 protein. The table lists around 400,000 distinct CDR3 sequences, around a quarter of them singletons. Sample time point: persistent/refractory GD, antithyroid drugs over 5 years with positive TRAb. Researchers made the TCR library from RNA that was extracted from PBMCs. The sample here was peripheral blood mononuclear cells (PBMCs), taken when the disease was refractory, from a patient treated with antithyroid drugs. Receptors were obtained from a female donor with Graves disease.

This clonotype was detected only a few times. This sequence joins TRBV10-3 and TRBJ1-2; D not resolved. Per germline, CDR1 ENHRY and CDR2 SYGVKD. The V end lost 0 bases, the J end lost 4 bases, and 6 bases lay between the germline ends. The CDR3 sequence is 13 residues long. CDR3 residues: CAISESRVYGYTF. CDR3 DNA sequence: TGTGCCATCAGTGAGTCTCGTGTCTATGGCTACACCTTC.

This clonotype was observed many times. Possible read error: a much larger clone is one base away. This chain connects TRBV20-1 to TRBJ2-5; TRBD1 matches 8 bases. CDR1 and CDR2 (germline): DFQATT, SNEGSKA (reference sequence). This CDR3 has 14 amino acids. Trimming removed 2 bases from V and 5 bases from J; junction bases left unmatched: 7. CDR3 nucleotide sequence: TGCAGTGCTAGAACGGGACAGGAGGCGGAGACCCAGTACTTC. Translating it yields CSARTGQEAETQYF.

This clonotype was counted only a few times. The rearrangement uses TRBV7-8 and TRBJ1-2; maybe TRBD1 (6 bases). The ends were cut back, 1 base at V and 13 bases at J, with 22 bases in the middle. Germline loops: CDR1 SGHVS, CDR2 FQNEAQ. This CDR3 is 15 amino acids long. CDR3 residues: CASSLVQGRGERGTF. The CDR3, as DNA: TGTGCCAGCAGCTTAGTCCAGGGGCGGGGGGAGAGGGGCACCTTC.

Only one count was recorded for this clonotype. A much larger clonotype is one base distant, so this may be a read error. CDR3 residues: CAGSPRATQETQYF. CDR3 bases: TGTGCCGGCAGCCCCCGTGCGACCCAAGAGACCCAGTACTTC. The genes are TRBV7-8 and TRBJ2-5; unclear D gene. Germline V gene lookup returns CDR1 SGHVS and CDR2 FQNEAQ. The CDR3 runs to 14 residues. Full variable domain (rest looked up from reference TRBV7-8 and TRBJ2-5): GAGVSQSPRYKVAKRGQDVALRCDPISGHVSLFWYQQALGQGPEFLTYFQNEAQLDKSGLPSDRFFAERPEGSVSTLKIQRTQQEDSAVYLCAGSPRATQETQYFGPGTRLLVL.

A few counts support this clonotype. The chain employs TRBV2 and TRBJ2-6; 8 bases are a match to TRBD1. V lost 4 bases, J lost 0 bases, and 8 bases stayed unmatched. Germline assignment: CDR1 SNHLY and CDR2 FYNNEI. The CDR3 contains 18 residues. Here the CDR3 reads CASSVDRGSISGANVLTF. In DNA, the CDR3 is TGTGCCAGCAGTGTCGACAGGGGTTCCATCTCTGGGGCCAACGTCCTGACTTTC.

This chain joins TRBV28 and TRBJ2-2, with 12 bases fitting TRBD2. With 5 bases clipped from V and 3 bases from J, the junction kept 4 bases outside the gene matches. The CDR3 covers 16 residues. Germline loops: CDR1 MDHEN, CDR2 SYDVKM. Here the CDR3 DNA reads TGTGCCAGCAGTCTAGCGGGAGGGCCTTACACCGGGGAGCTGTTTTTT. Translation gives CASSLAGGPYTGELFF.

This clonotype has only a few counts. This rearrangement joins TRBV5-1 to TRBJ1-1; D remains unclear. Trimming shortened V by 5 bases and J by 4 bases, and 15 bases separated the two germline ends. CDR1 is SGHRS, CDR2 YFSETQ, per germline. The CDR3 runs to 14 residues. This chain's CDR3 is CASSPGSGFTEAFF. The DNA of the CDR3 is TGCGCCAGCAGTCCGGGATCGGGGTTCACTGAAGCTTTCTTT.

The genes are TRBV27 and TRBJ1-4; 7 bases agree with TRBD1. This CDR3 has 14 amino acids. Germline lookup yields CDR1 MNHEY and CDR2 SMNVEV (reference sequence). Losses at the gene ends were 6 bases for V and 7 bases for J; bases not matched to a gene: 8. CDR3 in DNA: TGTGCCAGCAGGGAGGGACAGAGAATTGAAAAACTGTTTTTT. Protein sequence: CASREGQRIEKLFF.

Only a few counts were recorded for this clonotype. The chain recombines TRBV10-3 with TRBJ1-1, with no clear D. V lost 2 bases, J lost 1 base, and 11 bases lay in between. This CDR3 has 15 amino acids. Germline V gives CDR1 ENHRY, CDR2 SYGVKD. The CDR3 DNA is TGTGCCATCAGTGAGAGAGTGGAGGGGAACACTGAAGCTTTCTTT. Its protein product is CAISERVEGNTEAFF.

The rearrangement links TRBV30 to TRBJ2-7, with D tentatively TRBD1 (6 bases). The CDR3 loop spans 15 amino acids. The germline V and J ends were trimmed by 4 bases and 7 bases, with 23 bases remaining between them. Looked up from germline, CDR1 is GTSNPN and CDR2 is SVGIG (reference sequence). CDR3 DNA: TGTGCCTGGACCACCAGGGGCTTCTTACGGAGAGAGCAGTACTTC. Translation gives CAWTTRGFLRREQYF.

At least ten counts were recorded for this clonotype. The V and J genes are TRBV28 and TRBJ2-5, with 10 bases lining up with TRBD2. J gave up 3 bases and V 2 bases, and 9 bases lay outside the gene matches. The CDR3 is made up of 17 amino acids. Germline CDR1 MDHEN, CDR2 SYDVKM. This chain's CDR3 is CASSLSSGTSEKETQYF. In nucleotides, the CDR3 is TGTGCCAGCAGTTTAAGTTCCGGGACTAGCGAAAAAGAGACCCAGTACTTC.

The chain uses TRBV7-9 and TRBJ1-1, with TRBD1 as a possible D gene (6 bases). Per the germline V gene, CDR1 is SEHNR and CDR2 is FQNEAQ (reference sequence). V was pared by 5 bases and J by 3 bases, with 13 bases between. CDR3 length: 14 amino acids. Here the CDR3 DNA reads TGTGCCAGCAGCACAAGACAGGAAGACACTGAAGCTTTCTTT. As protein: CASSTRQEDTEAFF.

By share, this clonotype ranks as medium-sized. The chain combines TRBV2 with TRBJ1-6, with D possibly matching TRBD1 (6 bases). V was clipped by 7 bases and J by 9 bases, with 19 bases between them. Germline lookup yields CDR1 SNHLY and CDR2 FYNNEI. This CDR3 is 15 amino acids long. CDR3 residues: CASILNTGRSSPLHF. The CDR3 DNA follows: TGTGCCAGCATCCTGAACACAGGGAGGAGTTCACCCCTCCACTTT.

The chain uses TRBV19 and TRBJ1-5; D uncertain. This CDR3 has 13 amino acids. Trimming shortened V by 4 bases and J by 5 bases, and 9 bases separated the two germline ends. Germline lookup yields CDR1 LNHDA and CDR2 SQIVND (reference sequence). CDR3 protein: CASSNMMDQPQHF. The CDR3, as DNA: TGTGCCAGTAGTAACATGATGGATCAGCCCCAGCATTTT.

The rearrangement links TRBV19 to TRBJ1-2; D gene ambiguous. Germline V gene data show CDR1 as LNHDA and CDR2 as SQIVND (reference sequence). The CDR3 loop spans 13 amino acids. V lost 3 bases and J lost 8, with 13 bases in between. CDR3 sequence reads: CASSIDVLGGYTF. CDR3 DNA: TGTGCCAGTAGTATCGACGTTCTGGGAGGCTACACCTTC. The full variable domain, in which reference TRBV19 and TRBJ1-2 provide the parts outside the CDR3, is DGGITQSPKYLFRKEGQNVTLSCEQNLNHDAMYWYRQDPGQGLRLIYYSQIVNDFQKGDIAEGYSVSREKKESFPLTVTSAQKNPTAFYLCASSIDVLGGYTFGSGTRLTVV.

The genes are TRBV29-1 and TRBJ2-1; 9 bases agree with TRBD2. Germline V gene lookup returns CDR1 SQVTM and CDR2 ANQGSEA. V trimming: 2 bases; J trimming: 5 bases; junction bases outside the gene matches: 7. The CDR3 sequence is 15 residues long. The CDR3 sequence: CSVERVAGVNNEQFF. CDR3 nucleotide sequence: TGCAGCGTTGAAAGGGTAGCGGGAGTAAACAATGAGCAGTTCTTC.

The chain links TRBV6-1 to TRBJ2-6, with TRBD2 matching over 8 bases. V lost 5 bases, J lost 4 bases, and 10 bases stayed unmatched. This CDR3 is built from 17 residues. Germline CDR1 reads MNHNS; CDR2 reads SASEGT. This chain's CDR3 is CASSRSGRKSGANVLTF. CDR3 DNA sequence: TGTGCCAGCAGTCGCAGCGGGAGAAAATCCGGGGCCAACGTCCTGACTTTC.

In this sample, this clonotype turned up many times. This sequence joins TRBV27 and TRBJ1-4; 7 bases are shared with TRBD1. Germline V gives CDR1 MNHEY, CDR2 SMNVEV (reference sequence). The CDR3 has 16 residues. Trimming cost V 3 bases and J 8 bases; bases outside gene matches: 12. The CDR3, as DNA: TGTGCCAGCAGTTTTGTCTGGGACAGCGATACAGAAAAACTGTTTTTT. Its protein is CASSFVWDSDTEKLFF. Together with reference TRBV27 and TRBJ1-4, the CDR3 gives the full variable domain: EAQVTQNPRYLITVTGKKLTVTCSQNMNHEYMSWYRQDPGLGLRQIYYSMNVEVTDKGDVPEGYKVSRKEKRNFPLILESPSPNQTSLYFCASSFVWDSDTEKLFFGSGTQLSVL.

This chain links TRBV19 with TRBJ1-1, with no clear D. This CDR3 comprises 15 residues. Trimming removed 7 bases at V and 0 bases at J, with 15 bases between. Germline CDR1 LNHDA, CDR2 SQIVND (reference sequence). CDR3 coding DNA: TGTGCCAGTAAGGAGAGGGCATTCATGAACACTGAAGCTTTCTTT. Its translation is CASKERAFMNTEAFF.

Notes on this clonotype: The conserved phenylalanine or tryptophan normally closing the CDR3 is absent here, so this likely arose from a read error. V usage is TRBV2 and J usage is TRBJ2-7, with a tentative D call TRBD2 (6 bases). V was pared by 2 bases and J by 5 bases, with 13 bases between. Germline V gene sequence: CDR1 SNHLY, CDR2 FYNNEI. There are 14 residues in the CDR3. The CDR3, as DNA: TGTGCCAGCAGTGAAAGCGGGCCTAGCCACGAGCAGTACCTC. Amino acid sequence: CASSESGPSHEQYL.

This clonotype has ten or more counts. The chain recombines TRBV11-2 with TRBJ2-5; TRBD1 matches 9 bases. In germline, CDR1 is SGHAT, CDR2 FQNNGV. The CDR3 is made up of 14 amino acids. The ends lost 5 bases at V and 5 bases at J; junction bases unmatched: 6. Here the CDR3 reads CASSAGTGRETQYF. The CDR3 DNA is TGTGCCAGCAGCGCCGGGACAGGGCGGGAGACCCAGTACTTC. Together with reference TRBV11-2 and TRBJ2-5, the CDR3 gives the full variable domain: EAGVAQSPRYKIIEKRQSVAFWCNPISGHATLYWYQQILGQGPKLLIQFQNNGVVDDSQLPKDRFSAERLKGVDSTLKIQPAKLEDSAVYLCASSAGTGRETQYFGPGTRLLVL.

Many counts were recorded for this clonotype. This chain links TRBV2 with TRBJ1-2; D gene ambiguous. This CDR3 region has 14 residues. Between the trimmed V and J ends, which lost 10 bases and 2 bases, there was a span of 17 bases. CDR1 and CDR2 (germline): SNHLY, FYNNEI. CDR3 amino acids: CATSQKGKNYGYTF. In DNA form, the CDR3 reads TGTGCCACCTCCCAGAAAGGGAAGAACTATGGCTACACCTTC. The whole variable domain, filled in from reference TRBV2 and TRBJ1-2, reads EPEVTQTPSHQVTQMGQEVILRCVPISNHLYFYWYRQILGQKVEFLVSFYNNEISEKSEIFDDQFSVERPDGSNFTLKIRSTKLEDSAMYFCATSQKGKNYGYTFGSGTRLTVV.

This chain uses TRBV11-2 with TRBJ1-3; 7 positions agree with TRBD1. This CDR3 is built from 14 residues. Germline CDR1 and CDR2: SGHAT and FQNNGV. The J segment lost 2 bases and the V segment lost 5 bases, leaving 3 bases of the junction unmatched. The CDR3 nucleotides read TGTGCCAGCAGCCCTACAGGGGCTGGAAACACCATATATTTT. Protein sequence: CASSPTGAGNTIYF.

The sample holds many counts of this clonotype. This chain uses TRBV24-1 with TRBJ1-1, with TRBD1 identical over 9 bases. V was clipped by 9 bases and J by 10 bases; unmatched bases: 11. This CDR3 has 13 residues. Germline assignment: CDR1 KGHDR and CDR2 SFDVKD. The CDR3 DNA follows: TGTGCCACCGAGTCGGACACACAGGGGGCAGCTTTCTTT. Its translation is CATESDTQGAAFF.